A selection of T cell receptor beta chains follows, all from one sample in a study of early T cells in non-severe SARS-CoV-2 infection. One entry per CDR3 protein results from TCRdb running MiXCR on the 5' RACE reads. The sample contains 70,000 to 95,000 distinct CDR3 sequences, approximately 16% of which appear only once. The specimen sequenced was whole blood. The receptors were gathered from an adult who was a healthcare worker with PCR-confirmed SARS-CoV-2 infection or an uninfected control (not recorded which). Both conserved end residues are part of each CDR3. D genes are given only for firm matches. Clone size appears in some rows only: once, few, many, or a class for an expanded clone.

clone_size,v_call,d_call,j_call,cdr3_nt,cdr3_aa
few,TRBV20-1,NA,TRBJ1-2,TGCAGTGCTAGAGTTGGGGGGAACTATGGCTACACCTTC,CSARVGGNYGYTF
NA,TRBV27,TRBD1,TRBJ1-6,TGTGCCAGCCAGAGGGACAGGGAGAATTCACCCCTCCACTTT,CASQRDRENSPLHF
many,TRBV6-1,NA,TRBJ1-1,TGTGCCAGCAGTGTAGGCAGGACAGAAGGAGCTTTCTTT,CASSVGRTEGAFF
few,TRBV29-1,NA,TRBJ2-1,TGCAGCGTTTTGACGGGGGTCGGTGAGCAGTTCTTC,CSVLTGVGEQFF
few,TRBV11-3,TRBD1,TRBJ1-1,TGTGCCAGCGGGAGAGGGGGCCCGAACACTGAAGCTTTCTTT,CASGRGGPNTEAFF
NA,TRBV7-6,NA,TRBJ2-1,TGTGCCAGCAGCTCCCAACAGGGATTCGACGAGCAGTTCTTC,CASSSQQGFDEQFF
few,TRBV29-1,TRBD2,TRBJ2-1,TGCAGCGGATTTAGCGGGAAGTCCAATGAGCAGTTCTTC,CSGFSGKSNEQFF
few,TRBV9,NA,TRBJ2-3,TGTGCCAGCAGCGTCGACCCTATGACAGATACGCAGTATTTT,CASSVDPMTDTQYF
few,TRBV20-1,NA,TRBJ2-7,TGCAGTGGTGGGGTCCGCTCCTACGAGCAGTACTTC,CSGGVRSYEQYF
NA,TRBV2,TRBD1,TRBJ1-5,TGTGCCAGCAACCCGACAGGGGTCCCTTATAGCAATCAGCCCCAGCATTTT,CASNPTGVPYSNQPQHF
few,TRBV24-1,TRBD1,TRBJ2-1,TGTGCCACCAGCGACAGGGGGTTATCCTACAATGAGCAGTTCTTC,CATSDRGLSYNEQFF
few,TRBV29-1,NA,TRBJ2-1,TGCAGCGTTGACAGGGGAACTGAGCAGTTCTTC,CSVDRGTEQFF
NA,TRBV29-1,NA,TRBJ1-2,TGCAGCGTTGTGTTCGAGGTTAGCTATGGCTACACCTTC,CSVVFEVSYGYTF
few,TRBV11-3,TRBD1,TRBJ2-1,TGTGCCAGCAGCCGATCCGGGACAGGACGAAGAAATGAGCAGTTCTTC,CASSRSGTGRRNEQFF
many,TRBV5-1,TRBD2,TRBJ2-7,TGCGCCAGCAGCTCGGGACTAGCGGGGCCTTACGAGCAGTACTTC,CASSSGLAGPYEQYF
few,TRBV27,NA,TRBJ2-1,TGTGCCAGCAGTTTCCTGACCTACAATGAGCAGTTCTTC,CASSFLTYNEQFF
few,TRBV7-3,TRBD1,TRBJ1-2,TGTGCCAGCAGCTTGACAGGGACCCCTAACTATGGCTACACCTTC,CASSLTGTPNYGYTF
NA,TRBV3-1,NA,TRBJ2-2,TGTGCCAGCAGTCTAGGTATCGGGGAGCTGTTTTTT,CASSLGIGELFF
many,TRBV18,NA,TRBJ2-2,TGTGCCAGCTCACCAGGGAACACCGGGGAGCTGTTTTTT,CASSPGNTGELFF
NA,TRBV11-3,TRBD2,TRBJ2-1,TGTGCCAGCAGTTTAGGACTAGCGGGGGGGCATGAGCAGTTCTTC,CASSLGLAGGHEQFF
many,TRBV19,TRBD1,TRBJ2-2,TGTGCCAGTAGTACAGACAGGGGGACCGGGGAGCTGTTTTTT,CASSTDRGTGELFF
few,TRBV20-1,NA,TRBJ1-1,TGCAGTGCTAGAGAACAGTACACTGAAGCTTTCTTT,CSAREQYTEAFF
few,TRBV7-9,NA,TRBJ1-3,TGTGCCAGCAGCTTGGAGCAGCCAGGCCCTGGAAACACCATATATTTT,CASSLEQPGPGNTIYF
many,TRBV7-6,TRBD2,TRBJ2-2,TGTGCCAGCAGCTTAGACACTAGCGGGAGCTGGCGGGCCGGGGAGCTGTTTTTT,CASSLDTSGSWRAGELFF
NA,TRBV6-6,NA,TRBJ2-1,TGTGCCAGCACAACTAGCTCCTACAATGAGCAGTTCTTC,CASTTSSYNEQFF
NA,TRBV28,NA,TRBJ1-5,TGTGCCAGTCATACGGGGGGACAGCCCCAGCATTTT,CASHTGGQPQHF
NA,TRBV5-1,NA,TRBJ2-1,TGCGCCAGCAGCTTAGGGACATCTGGGAATGAGCAGTTCTTC,CASSLGTSGNEQFF
many,TRBV11-3,TRBD2,TRBJ2-2,TGTGCCAGCAGCTCAGAAGGTCGTCTAGCGGGGTTTGCCGGGGAGCTGTTTTTT,CASSSEGRLAGFAGELFF
few,TRBV20-1,TRBD1,TRBJ1-2,TGCAGTGCTAGAGATCAGGCAGGGGGTGGCTACACCTTC,CSARDQAGGGYTF
NA,TRBV11-2,TRBD2,TRBJ2-5,TGTGCCAGCAGCAGCTTAATGACTAGCGGGGGGGCCCCCCAAGAGACCCAGTACTTC,CASSSLMTSGGAPQETQYF
few,TRBV28,NA,TRBJ2-7,TGTGCCAGCAGTTTCGGCAGGTCCTACGAGCAGTACTTC,CASSFGRSYEQYF
NA,TRBV19,NA,TRBJ1-1,TGTGCCAGTAGTATTACCTCGGGGGGGAACACTGAAGCTTTCTTT,CASSITSGGNTEAFF
few,TRBV7-8,NA,TRBJ1-1,TGTGCCAGCAGCTTAGTCATGTTGAACACTGAAGCTTTCTTT,CASSLVMLNTEAFF
NA,TRBV3-1,NA,TRBJ2-4,TGTGCCAGCAGCCAATGGGATCTTCGGGACATTCAGTACTTC,CASSQWDLRDIQYF
few,TRBV5-4,TRBD2,TRBJ2-1,TGTGCCAGCAGTAATCTAGCGGGAGTCGGGAGCAATGAGCAGTTCTTC,CASSNLAGVGSNEQFF
NA,TRBV7-9,TRBD1,TRBJ1-4,TGTGCCAGCAGCCGAGACAGGGGTGCTAATGAAAAACTGTTTTTT,CASSRDRGANEKLFF
few,TRBV6-6,NA,TRBJ1-3,TGTGCCAGCAGTTACTCACTCATGTCCGGGGCTGGAAACACCATATATTTT,CASSYSLMSGAGNTIYF
few,TRBV10-3,TRBD1,TRBJ2-1,TGTGCCATCAGTGGAAGGGAGACAGGGGGTAACAATGAGCAGTTCTTC,CAISGRETGGNNEQFF
NA,TRBV30,NA,TRBJ2-1,TGTGCCTGGAGTTCAGGGCTTAATAACAATGAGCAGTTCTTC,CAWSSGLNNNEQFF
many,TRBV6-6,NA,TRBJ2-1,TGTGCCAGCAGCATCGCCTACAATGAGCAGTTCTTC,CASSIAYNEQFF
NA,TRBV5-5,NA,TRBJ1-5,TGTGCCAGCAGCTTGCAACCCCGGGTCCCAGGACCTAGCAATCAGCCCCAGCATTTT,CASSLQPRVPGPSNQPQHF
NA,TRBV4-1,NA,TRBJ1-3,TGCGCCAGCAGCCACCCCGCCGGGGGGGCCGGTGGAAACACCATATATTTT,CASSHPAGGAGGNTIYF
NA,TRBV2,NA,TRBJ2-1,TGTGCCAGCAGTGAAGCGCGAGGTACCCCAGGAGTTGGACTCTTC,CASSEARGTPGVGLF
NA,TRBV9,TRBD2,TRBJ2-1,TGTGCCAGCAGCGTAGCTACGAGACTAGCGACCTCCCCCTCCTACAATGAGCAGTTCTTC,CASSVATRLATSPSYNEQFF
few,TRBV2,TRBD2,TRBJ2-5,TGTGCCAACAAGCGGGAGGAGGAGACCCAGTACTTC,CANKREEETQYF
many,TRBV7-6,TRBD2,TRBJ2-2,TGTGCCAGCAGCTGGATCCCTAGCGGGGCTAACACCGGGGAGCTGTTTTTT,CASSWIPSGANTGELFF
NA,TRBV6-2/TRBV6-3,TRBD2,TRBJ2-5,TGTGCCAGCAGCCGCGGACTAGCGGGAGTGTCGGGGGAGACCCAGTACTTC,CASSRGLAGVSGETQYF
NA,TRBV27,TRBD1,TRBJ1-2,TGTGCCAGCAGTCCCCGACAGGGGGGTAACTATGGCTACACCTTC,CASSPRQGGNYGYTF
few,TRBV27,TRBD1,TRBJ1-5,TGTGCCAGCAGTTTTTCACAGGGGAGAGAGCCCCAGCATTTT,CASSFSQGREPQHF
few,TRBV7-6,TRBD2,TRBJ2-3,TGTGCCAGCAGCTTGGTACCTAGCGGGGGGCCGGTAGATACGCAGTATTTT,CASSLVPSGGPVDTQYF
NA,TRBV5-1,NA,TRBJ2-2,TGCGCCAGCAGCTTGACAACAATCGCGAACACCGGGGAGCTGTTTTTT,CASSLTTIANTGELFF
few,TRBV18,NA,TRBJ1-1,TGTGCCAGCTCACCGACCCCAGGTGGGGCGGAAGCTTTCTTT,CASSPTPGGAEAFF
few,TRBV23-1,NA,TRBJ1-1,TGCGCCAGCAGCCTTAGCGACCGGGGGAAGGCAAACACTGAAGCTTTCTTT,CASSLSDRGKANTEAFF
NA,TRBV6-5,NA,TRBJ2-7,TGTGCCAGCAGCCCCGGACATTACGAGCAGTACTTC,CASSPGHYEQYF
few,TRBV19,NA,TRBJ2-1,TGTGCCAGTAGCCAGAGGAGTGAGCAGTTCTTC,CASSQRSEQFF
few,TRBV6-4,TRBD2,TRBJ2-1,TGTGCCAGCAGTGCTGAGGGACTAGCGGGGCCCAATGAGCAGTTCTTC,CASSAEGLAGPNEQFF
few,TRBV11-3,NA,TRBJ2-5,TGTGCCAGCAGCCCGTTCGAGCGGGAAGAGACCCAGTACTTC,CASSPFEREETQYF
NA,TRBV29-1,NA,TRBJ2-6,TGCAGCGTTGCTGGGGAAGCTGGCTCTGGGGCCAACGTCCTGACTTTC,CSVAGEAGSGANVLTF
NA,TRBV10-2,NA,TRBJ1-6,TGCGCCACCCTCTGGACGAGCTCCTATAATTCACCCCTCCACTTT,CATLWTSSYNSPLHF